The 29 T cell receptor beta chains in this list originate from one sample, sequenced in a study of breast tumors, draining lymph nodes, adjacent tissues listed by TCRdb under 2016. The library relied on multiplex PCR. This sample was sequenced with an Illumina HiSeq 2000. TCRdb itself trimmed the public reads at Q25 with fastp, ran MiXCR and retained productive beta chains. Merged by CDR3 protein, the rows form single entries marked with the most common genes and DNA. The sample yields some 130,000 distinct CDR3 sequences; 15% to 20% were counted once. The ten biggest clones cover around 3.5% of the sample. Lymph node samples were obtained from the axillary draining lymph nodes of breast cancer patients. The sequenced sample was axillary lymph node tissue. Receptors originate from a female donor with breast cancer. Some clones in this sample may be carry-over from other donors' samples.

This clonotype was counted a few times. CDR3 in amino acids: CASSAIGTGVNEQFF. CDR3 DNA sequence: TGTGCCAGCAGTGCCATAGGTACAGGGGTTAATGAGCAGTTCTTC. The chain employs TRBV28 and TRBJ2-1; 7 nucleotides line up with TRBD1. Germline V gene data show CDR1 as MDHEN and CDR2 as SYDVKM. V was clipped by 5 bases and J by 7 bases; unmatched bases: 11. This CDR3 region has 15 residues.

This clonotype appeared many times. J is TRBJ2-1 and V is TRBV7-9; D gene uncertain. CDR3 length equals 12 residues. The germline V and J ends were trimmed by 4 bases and 4 bases, with 5 bases remaining between them. Germline values: CDR1 SEHNR, CDR2 FQNEAQ (reference sequence). CDR3 loop: CASSSQYNEQFF. CDR3 DNA sequence: TGTGCCAGCAGCTCACAATACAATGAGCAGTTCTTC.

Comment on this clonotype: Given a much more abundant clone one base away, this may be a read error. V and J are TRBV19 and TRBJ2-1; D is perhaps TRBD1 or TRBD2 (5 bases each). Germline V CDR1 and CDR2: LNHDA, SQIVND (reference sequence). Trimming removed 4 bases at V and 11 bases at J, with 12 bases between. The CDR3 has 12 amino acids. The CDR3 region has the DNA TGTGCCAGTAGTACCGGGACCCATAAGCAGTTCTTC. The encoded protein is CASSTGTHKQFF.

The chain combines TRBV27 with TRBJ2-2, with TRBD2 matching over 12 bases. The CDR3 sequence is 17 residues long. Losses at the gene ends were 8 bases for V and 2 bases for J; bases not matched to a gene: 9. Per the germline V gene, CDR1 is MNHEY and CDR2 is SMNVEV (reference sequence). For the CDR3, the DNA is TGTGCCAGCGGCACAAGGGGACTAGCGGGTAACACCGGGGAGCTGTTTTTT. The encoded protein is CASGTRGLAGNTGELFF.

In its sample, this clonotype was seen many times. J is TRBJ2-6 and V is TRBV19, with a tentative D call TRBD1 (6 bases). With 9 bases removed from V and 4 bases from J, the gap between germline ends came to 13 bases. The germline V gene has CDR1 LNHDA and CDR2 SQIVND (reference sequence). CDR3 size: 14 residues. The CDR3 DNA sequence: TGTGCCAGCCGAAGGGGGTCCGGGGCCAACGTCCTGACTTTC. It encodes CASRRGSGANVLTF.

This clonotype was counted at least ten times. CDR3 in DNA: TGTGCCAGCAGCTTGGTAGGGATCTCCGTGGAGACCCAGTACTTC. Translated: CASSLVGISVETQYF. The V and J genes are TRBV5-5 and TRBJ2-5, with unresolved D. V was shortened by 0 bases and J by 5 bases, with 14 bases between the two germline ends. The length of the CDR3 is 15 residues. Germline CDR1 is SGHKS and CDR2 is YYEKEE (reference sequence).

About this clonotype: Possible read error: a much larger clone is one base away. CDR3 in amino acids: CASSESGTYTQYF. The CDR3 nucleotides read TGTGCCAGCAGCGAATCTGGGACGTATACGCAGTATTTT. V is TRBV9 and J is TRBJ2-3; D is perhaps TRBD1 or TRBD2 (5 bases each). This CDR3 has 13 residues. Germline loops: CDR1 SGDLS, CDR2 YYNGEE. Trimming cost V 3 bases and J 7 bases, with 12 bases left between them.

Ten or more counts support this clonotype. This chain uses TRBV20-1 with TRBJ2-6; tentatively, D is TRBD1 (5 bases). V shed 6 bases and J shed 2 bases, with 14 bases lying between them. Germline CDR1 DFQATT, CDR2 SNEGSKA (reference sequence). The CDR3 is made up of 15 amino acids. The CDR3: CSAGGARAGANVLTF. The CDR3 DNA reads as TGCAGTGCGGGTGGGGCGCGCGCTGGGGCCAACGTCCTGACTTTC.

This clonotype was counted ten times or more. The J gene is TRBJ1-6, the V gene TRBV5-6; D is unresolved. Germline V gene sequence: CDR1 SGHDT, CDR2 YYEEEE. The CDR3 loop spans 14 amino acids. V was trimmed by 4 bases and J by 9 bases, leaving 14 bases between them. For the CDR3, the DNA is TGTGCCAGCAGCCCCTGGGATGGGAGTTCACCCCTCCACTTT. Protein sequence: CASSPWDGSSPLHF.

In its sample, this clonotype was seen a few times. This may be a read error, as it is one base from a much larger clone. CDR3 sequence (DNA): TGCAGCGTTGTAAGTGACTCCTACAATGAGCGGTTCTTC. It translates to CSVVSDSYNERFF. V is TRBV29-1 and J is TRBJ2-1; D ambiguous. The CDR3 is 13 residues long. Germline CDR1 is SQVTM and CDR2 is ANQGSEA.

As for this clonotype: Without the conserved terminal phenylalanine or tryptophan, this CDR3 likely stems from a read error. J is TRBJ1-5 and V is TRBV24-1; D may be TRBD1 (5 bases). The CDR3 is 15 amino acids. Trimming took 12 bases from V and 4 from J, leaving 21 bases between them. Per germline, CDR1 KGHDR and CDR2 SFDVKD. CDR3 loop: CAPTKFRETNQPQHL. In nucleotides, the CDR3 is TGTGCCCCCACCAAGTTCAGGGAGACAAATCAGCCCCAGCATCTT.

This clonotype was seen repeatedly, ten times or more. The V call is TRBV7-9, the J call TRBJ1-2, with 7 nucleotides matching TRBD1. Germline-derived CDR1 and CDR2 are SEHNR and FQNEAQ (reference sequence). Trimming cost V 5 bases and J 7 bases; bases outside gene matches: 4. CDR3 length: 12 amino acids. The DNA of the CDR3 is TGTGCCAGCAGCAGGGGGCGCGGTGGCTACACCTTC. Translating gives CASSRGRGGYTF.

This clonotype was observed at least ten times. This chain uses TRBV11-2 with TRBJ1-2; D is unresolved. The V gene's germline CDR1 is SGHAT and CDR2 FQNNGV. The V end lost 0 bases, the J end lost 4 bases, and 6 bases lay between the germline ends. CDR3 length equals 13 residues. CDR3 in DNA: TGTGCCAGCAGCTTAGAGAGAGTCTATGGCTACACCTTC. This codes for CASSLERVYGYTF.

The chain has TRBV20-1 and TRBJ2-3, with 12 bases lining up with TRBD2. The CDR3 runs 17 residues. Germline CDR1 DFQATT, CDR2 SNEGSKA (reference sequence). V shed 3 bases and J 4 bases; nucleotides not matched to a gene: 11. CDR3 coding DNA: TGCAGTGCTAGTCAACGGACTAGCGGGATATACCCAGATACGCAGTATTTT. Its translation is CSASQRTSGIYPDTQYF.

A note on this clonotype: This may stem from a read error, because a much larger clone lies one nucleotide away. The chain links TRBV6-6 to TRBJ1-4; tentatively, D is TRBD1 (5 bases). The germline CDR1 and CDR2 sequences are MNHNY and SVGAGI (reference sequence). The CDR3 has 13 amino acids. V was shortened by 10 bases and J by 11 bases, with 20 bases between the two germline ends. The chain's CDR3 is CATSWGREKKLFF. The CDR3 DNA is TGTGCCACTTCCTGGGGGAGGGAGAAGAAACTGTTTTTT.

A remark on this clonotype: A clone one base away is much larger, so this may be a read error. V is TRBV19 and J is TRBJ2-3, with D hard to call. The DNA matches TRBJ1-5 better at its end, which makes the J call doubtful. The CDR3 covers 15 residues. The germline gives CDR1 LNHDA, CDR2 SQIVND (reference sequence). DNA of the CDR3: TGTGCCAGTAGTTTTTCTATAGCACGCACAGATACGCAGCATTTT. Amino acid sequence: CASSFSIARTDTQHF.

This clonotype was seen repeatedly, ten times or more. The chain employs TRBV10-2 and TRBJ2-2, with D hard to call. V was pared by 3 bases and J by 3 bases, with 14 bases between. CDR3 length equals 16 residues. Germline V gene data show CDR1 as WSHSY and CDR2 as SAAADI. CDR3 sequence (DNA): TGCGCCAGCAGTGATCGGGCTAGAGGCGACACCGGGGAGCTGTTTTTT. Translated, it gives CASSDRARGDTGELFF.

V and J are TRBV6-2 or TRBV6-3 and TRBJ2-7; TRBD2 matches at 8 bases. Trimming at V came to 7 bases and at J to 8 bases, leaving 13 bases not matched to a gene. The CDR3 runs 14 residues. In germline, CDR1 is MNHEY, CDR2 SVGEGT. CDR3 sequence: CASIPGLDAPKQYF. The CDR3 nucleotides read TGTGCCAGCATCCCGGGACTAGACGCCCCGAAGCAGTACTTC.

The chain is built from TRBV3-1 and TRBJ2-1; 8 positions match TRBD2. Germline V gene data show CDR1 as LGHDT and CDR2 as YNNKEL (reference sequence). After removal of 4 bases from V and 3 bases from J, the junction contained 8 bases not matched to a gene. This CDR3 is 16 amino acids long. This CDR3 reads CASSPSLAGFYNEQFF. In DNA form, the CDR3 reads TGTGCCAGCAGCCCCAGTCTAGCGGGTTTCTACAATGAGCAGTTCTTC.

This clonotype occurred many times. The V call is TRBV5-1, the J call TRBJ1-6, with TRBD1 matching over 9 bases. The CDR3 is 19 amino acids. J was trimmed by 7 bases and V by 0 bases; bases with no gene match: 14. Germline V CDR1 and CDR2: SGHRS, YFSETQ. Here the CDR3 DNA reads TGCGCCAGCAGCTTGGCTGGGGGGACAGGGATGTCGAAAAATTCACCCCTCCACTTT. Translating gives CASSLAGGTGMSKNSPLHF.

Turning to this clonotype: A read error is possible here, since a much larger clone lies one base away. The rearrangement joins TRBV5-6 to TRBJ1-5; D is ambiguous. In germline, CDR1 is SGHDT, CDR2 YYEEEE. The CDR3 covers 14 residues. The CDR3 loop is CASSFQGSNRPQHF. The CDR3 DNA sequence: TGTGCCAGCAGCTTCCAAGGGAGTAATCGGCCCCAGCATTTT.

This clonotype was seen many times. V gene TRBV25-1 combines with J gene TRBJ1-2; no reliable D call. The CDR3 length is 12 residues. Germline V gene sequence: CDR1 MGHDK, CDR2 SYGVNS. V was clipped by 2 bases and J by 2 bases, with 3 bases between them. This chain's CDR3 is CASSEPNYGYTF. The DNA for the CDR3 is TGTGCCAGCAGTGAACCAAACTATGGCTACACCTTC.

This clonotype has a count of ten or more. The V call is TRBV27, the J call TRBJ2-5; no definite D call. Per the germline V gene, CDR1 is MNHEY and CDR2 is SMNVEV (reference sequence). The CDR3 extends over 15 amino acids. V gave up 5 bases and J gave up 4 bases, with 17 bases separating them. CDR3 loop: CASSLSRATGETQYF. As DNA, the CDR3 is TGTGCCAGCAGTCTAAGTAGGGCAACGGGAGAGACCCAGTACTTC.

Turning to this clonotype: A clone one base away is much larger, so this may be a read error. Since no conserved phenylalanine or tryptophan closes the CDR3, a read error is the likely cause. CDR3 bases: TGCAGCGTTGCGGGGTCCTTAGAGGGCTACACCCTC. Amino acids: CSVAGSLEGYTL. This chain connects TRBV29-1 to TRBJ1-2; no firm D call. Germline values: CDR1 SQVTM, CDR2 ANQGSEA. The CDR3 covers 12 residues. The V gene lost 4 bases and the J gene lost 8 bases, with 14 bases spanning the gap.

For this clonotype: Being one base from a much bigger clone, this may be a read error. V and J are TRBV10-1 and TRBJ1-4; the D is unclear. The CDR3 loop spans 13 amino acids. V was trimmed by 3 bases and J by 10 bases, leaving 12 bases between them. The germline CDR1 and CDR2 sequences are WNHNN and SYGVQD (reference sequence). The CDR3 DNA follows: TGCGCCAGCAGTGAAGGCGGGGATGGAAAACTGTTTTTT. Protein product: CASSEGGDGKLFF.

This clonotype was found many times. V gene TRBV11-2 combines with J gene TRBJ1-2, with D possibly matching TRBD1 (5 bases). Germline V gene data show CDR1 as SGHAT and CDR2 as FQNNGV. This CDR3 has 15 amino acids. V was cut by 0 bases and J by 2 bases, with 10 bases left in between. CDR3 coding DNA: TGTGCCAGCAGCTTAGATAGGGGAGGGAACTATGGCTACACCTTC. Amino acid sequence: CASSLDRGGNYGYTF.

With regard to this clonotype: Without the conserved terminal phenylalanine or tryptophan, this CDR3 likely stems from a read error. This chain links TRBV6-5 with TRBJ2-5; 9 bases map to TRBD1. The CDR3 is 16 amino acids. CDR1 and CDR2 from the germline V gene are MNHEY and SVGAGI. Trimming took 4 bases from V and 1 from J; bases not matched to a gene: 7. CDR3 sequence (DNA): TGTGCCAGCAGTTTGGGACAGGGAGAGCCCCAAGAGACCCAGTACTTA. It is translated as CASSLGQGEPQETQYL.

This clonotype was seen at least ten times. The rearrangement links TRBV29-1 to TRBJ2-7, with 8 bases aligning to TRBD2. The CDR3 totals 14 residues. CDR1 is SQVTM and CDR2 is ANQGSEA in the germline V gene. The trim removed 4 bases at V and 2 bases at J, leaving 7 bases unmatched. CDR3 protein: CSVALLAGTYEQYF. Written as DNA, the CDR3 is TGCAGCGTTGCCCTGTTAGCGGGGACCTACGAGCAGTACTTC.

A few counts support this clonotype. The chain joins TRBV12-3 or TRBV12-4 to TRBJ1-5, with D unclear. The CDR3 has 15 amino acids. The V end lost 6 bases, the J end lost 0 bases, and 12 bases lay between the germline ends. CDR3 DNA: TGTGCCAGCAGGCAGTCTCGGTATAGCAATCAGCCCCAGCATTTT. It yields the protein CASRQSRYSNQPQHF.